One sample yielded the 19 T cell receptor beta chains listed below, sequenced in a study of blood T cell repertoires in COVID-19. Measured with immunoSEQ multiplex PCR; TCRdb has only the in-frame clones, and not every one. Among a few hundred thousand clones listed, roughly 90% were seen once. Material: peripheral blood. The receptors come from a young man who had recovered from COVID-19.

This chain connects TRBV7-2 to TRBJ2-1, with 9 bases fitting TRBD2. The CDR3 totals 16 residues. CDR1 and CDR2 (germline): SGHTA, FQGNSA. The V gene end was trimmed by 5 bases and the J gene end by 6 bases; junction bases not matched to a gene: 11. The CDR3 spells CASSEGLAQPANEQFF. As DNA, the CDR3 is TGTGCCAGCAGCGAGGGACTAGCCCAGCCGGCCAATGAGCAGTTCTTC.

This chain uses TRBV6-5 with TRBJ1-2, with 7 bases that match TRBD1. Germline V gives CDR1 MNHEY, CDR2 SVGAGI. Losses at the gene ends were 10 bases for V and 4 bases for J; bases not matched to a gene: 15. This CDR3 has 15 residues. The CDR3 DNA reads as TGTGCCACCTTTACCGCGACAGGGACCAGCTATGGCTACACCTTC. It specifies CATFTATGTSYGYTF.

This clone has more than one count but fewer than ten. The gene calls are TRBV27 and TRBJ1-2; 10 bases align to TRBD1. CDR1 is MNHEY, CDR2 SMNVEV, per germline (reference sequence). V lost 6 bases to trimming and J lost 3 bases; unmatched junction nucleotides: 4. This CDR3 region has 14 residues. CDR3 amino acids: CASSWDRGDYGYTF. The DNA for the CDR3 is TGTGCCAGCAGCTGGGACAGGGGAGACTATGGCTACACCTTC.

The genes are TRBV19 and TRBJ2-3, with a tentative D call TRBD2 (6 bases). This CDR3 contains 15 residues. V lost 0 bases and J 2 bases, leaving 9 bases between the germline ends. Germline CDR1 LNHDA, CDR2 SQIVND (reference sequence). CDR3 nucleotides: TGTGCCAGTAGTATAGAGGAGGGTTTCACAGATACGCAGTATTTT. This translates into CASSIEEGFTDTQYF.

J is TRBJ2-3 and V is TRBV27, with TRBD1 identical over 8 bases. The CDR3 has 14 amino acids. CDR1 and CDR2 from the germline V gene are MNHEY and SMNVEV (reference sequence). Trimming removed 5 bases from V and 6 bases from J; junction bases left unmatched: 7. In nucleotides, the CDR3 is TGTGCCAGCAGTGCAAGCAGGGGGCTGGATACGCAGTATTTT. It codes for CASSASRGLDTQYF.

On this clone: This same CDR3 is encoded by further DNA sequences in the sample. The rearrangement links TRBV5-1 to TRBJ2-5; 7 bases align to TRBD2. Germline values: CDR1 SGHRS, CDR2 YFSETQ. The CDR3 sequence is 13 residues long. V lost 0 bases, J lost 4 bases, and 0 bases stayed unmatched. The CDR3 region has the DNA TGCGCCAGCAGCTTGGCGGGGGGAGAGACCCAGTACTTC. It specifies CASSLAGGETQYF.

The sample holds a few counts of this clone. The rearrangement joins TRBV12-3 or TRBV12-4 to TRBJ1-5, with D unclear. The V end lost 2 bases, the J end lost 4 bases, and 6 bases lay between the germline ends. The CDR3 runs 13 residues. CDR3 DNA sequence: TGTGCCAGCAGTTTAACTAGGAATCAGCCCCAGCATTTT. Encoded protein: CASSLTRNQPQHF.

The chain is built from TRBV9 and TRBJ2-5; D is perhaps TRBD1 (6 bases). Looked up from germline, CDR1 is SGDLS and CDR2 is YYNGEE. The CDR3 runs 14 residues. Trimming removed 7 bases at V and 1 base at J, with 14 bases between. Here the CDR3 reads CASSPGQFQETQYF. CDR3 nucleotide sequence: TGTGCCAGCTCCCCTGGACAGTTCCAAGAGACCCAGTACTTC.

This clone was counted between two and nine times. The chain is built from TRBV6-5 and TRBJ1-1; D not resolved. From germline, CDR1 is MNHEY and CDR2 SVGAGI. Trimming cost V 0 bases and J 1 base, with 3 bases left between them. CDR3 length equals 13 residues. CDR3 coding DNA: TGTGCCAGCAGTTACTCGAGGAACACTGAAGCTTTCTTT. This codes for CASSYSRNTEAFF.

The chain links TRBV30 to TRBJ1-3; D perhaps matches TRBD1 (6 bases). V was clipped by 0 bases and J by 0 bases, with 15 bases between them. Germline CDR1 and CDR2: GTSNPN and SVGIG (reference sequence). This CDR3 is 17 amino acids long. The CDR3 spells CAWSVAGQLSSGNTIYF. The CDR3 region has the DNA TGTGCCTGGAGTGTGGCAGGACAGTTGAGCTCTGGAAACACCATATATTTT.

The chain carries TRBV7-2 and TRBJ1-2; 7 positions agree with TRBD1. V gave up 0 bases and J gave up 4 bases; unmatched junction bases: 5. Germline-derived CDR1 and CDR2 are SGHTA and FQGNSA. The CDR3 consists of 15 residues. CDR3 loop: CASSLARDSIYGYTF. In DNA, the CDR3 is TGTGCCAGCAGCTTAGCGCGGGACAGTATCTATGGCTACACCTTC.

This clone was seen only once. The V and J genes are TRBV27 and TRBJ2-5, with D maybe TRBD2 (6 bases). CDR3 length: 15 amino acids. Germline loops: CDR1 MNHEY, CDR2 SMNVEV (reference sequence). V was trimmed by 2 bases and J by 5 bases, leaving 15 bases between them. CDR3: CASSLGPGRSETQYF. The CDR3 DNA is TGTGCCAGCAGTTTAGGGCCAGGGAGGTCGGAGACCCAGTACTTC.

As DNA, the CDR3 is TGTGCCAGCAGCCCTGCAGGGTATGGCTACACCTTC. It is translated as CASSPAGYGYTF. V usage is TRBV5-4 and J usage is TRBJ1-2, with a tentative D call TRBD1 (5 bases). Per the germline V gene, CDR1 is SGHNT and CDR2 is YYREEE (reference sequence). The CDR3 totals 12 residues. The V end lost 4 bases, the J end lost 5 bases, and 9 bases lay between the germline ends.

The sample holds one count of this clone. CDR3 sequence: CASSPGDYGYTF. The CDR3 nucleotides read TGTGCCAGCAGTCCAGGGGACTATGGCTACACCTTC. The chain couples TRBV6-2 or TRBV6-3 to TRBJ1-2; D is perhaps TRBD1 (6 bases). Per germline, CDR1 MNHEY and CDR2 SVGEGT. The CDR3 covers 12 residues. Deletions cut 5 bases from V and 3 bases from J, with 7 bases between.

The rearrangement uses TRBV5-6 and TRBJ1-1; the D gene is possibly TRBD1 (5 bases). The CDR3 spans 14 residues. V was trimmed by 4 bases and J by 4 bases, leaving 14 bases between them. Germline assignment: CDR1 SGHDT and CDR2 YYEEEE. Here the CDR3 DNA reads TGTGCCAGCAGCCTATACAGGCCAGCCACTGAAGCTTTCTTT. As protein: CASSLYRPATEAFF.

This clone occurred once. The chain uses TRBV6-5 and TRBJ2-6; D might be TRBD2 (5 bases). CDR3 length: 16 amino acids. Trimming stripped 2 bases from V and 0 bases from J, with 8 bases between. Germline CDR1 and CDR2: MNHEY and SVGAGI. The CDR3 sequence: CASSYGGYSGANVLTF. DNA for the CDR3: TGTGCCAGCAGTTACGGAGGATACTCTGGGGCCAACGTCCTGACTTTC.

The chain carries TRBV6-5 and TRBJ2-7; D unresolved. V was shortened by 7 bases and J by 9 bases, with 25 bases between the two germline ends. CDR1 MNHEY and CDR2 SVGAGI come from the germline V gene. The CDR3 consists of 15 residues. The CDR3 region has the DNA TGTGCCAGCACTGCGGTCAGTCCAGCAAAAAATGCGCAGTACTTC. Translation gives CASTAVSPAKNAQYF.

CDR3 protein: CASSPGGTQYF. CDR3 in DNA: TGTGCCAGCAGCCCCGGAGGGACCCAGTACTTC. V gene TRBV7-9 combines with J gene TRBJ2-5, with D possibly matching TRBD2 (5 bases). Per the germline V gene, CDR1 is SEHNR and CDR2 is FQNEAQ (reference sequence). Trimming shortened V by 5 bases and J by 7 bases, and 8 bases separated the two germline ends. CDR3 length: 11 amino acids.

The V gene is TRBV11-2, the J gene TRBJ2-1, with D perhaps matching TRBD2 (6 bases). V shed 3 bases and J shed 8 bases, with 11 bases lying between them. CDR1 SGHAT and CDR2 FQNNGV come from the germline V gene. This CDR3 is 13 amino acids long. CDR3 residues: CASSFSTGDEQFF. CDR3 nucleotide sequence: TGTGCCAGCAGCTTCTCGACGGGGGATGAGCAGTTCTTC. The entire variable domain, with the rest obtained from reference TRBV11-2 and TRBJ2-1, is as follows: EAGVAQSPRYKIIEKRQSVAFWCNPISGHATLYWYQQILGQGPKLLIQFQNNGVVDDSQLPKDRFSAERLKGVDSTLKIQPAKLEDSAVYLCASSFSTGDEQFFGPGTRLTVL.